The 6 T cell receptor beta chains below all came from one sample that was sequenced in a study of control samples from healthy donors and cancer patients. Assay: immunoSEQ multiplex PCR; the TCRdb copy retains only in-frame clones and omits some. The sample lists around 150,000 clones, approximately 96% occurring once. Specimen: blood. The receptor set was obtained from a woman aged 40 to 50 in good health.

V is TRBV9 and J is TRBJ1-4; 7 nucleotides agree with TRBD1. The CDR3 sequence is 15 residues long. The V gene end was trimmed by 6 bases and the J gene end by 0 bases; junction bases not matched to a gene: 5. Germline loops: CDR1 SGDLS, CDR2 YYNGEE. CDR3 sequence: CASTRDSSTNEKLFF. The CDR3 DNA reads TGTGCCAGCACCCGGGACAGTTCAACTAATGAAAAACTGTTTTTT.

J is TRBJ2-1 and V is TRBV5-6; TRBD2 matches 10 bases. The CDR3 length is 15 residues. V was clipped by 2 bases and J by 7 bases; unmatched bases: 6. Germline V gene lookup returns CDR1 SGHDT and CDR2 YYEEEE. This CDR3 reads CASSLRAGGGNEQFF. In DNA form, the CDR3 reads TGTGCCAGCAGCTTACGAGCGGGAGGGGGGAATGAGCAGTTCTTC.

The chain recombines TRBV6-5 with TRBJ1-3; the D gene is possibly TRBD1 (5 bases). With 8 bases removed from V and 4 bases from J, the gap between germline ends came to 18 bases. CDR1 is MNHEY, CDR2 SVGAGI, per germline. CDR3 size: 15 residues. CDR3 bases: TGTGCCAGCGCGACGGGACTGCAAGTCGGAAACACCATATATTTT. Residues: CASATGLQVGNTIYF.

The rearrangement links TRBV7-2 to TRBJ2-5, with 9 bases lining up with TRBD1. Germline values: CDR1 SGHTA, CDR2 FQGNSA. V lost 5 bases and J lost 5; bases outside the gene matches: 3. There are 13 residues in the CDR3. The CDR3 sequence is CASSRTGGETQYF. Here the CDR3 DNA reads TGTGCCAGCAGCCGAACAGGGGGCGAGACCCAGTACTTC.

The chain uses TRBV9 and TRBJ2-2, with a weak D call TRBD2 (7 bases). Germline V lookup: CDR1 SGDLS, CDR2 YYNGEE. V lost 7 bases, J lost 3 bases, and 19 bases lay in between. The CDR3 is made up of 16 amino acids. The CDR3 DNA sequence: TGTGCCAGCCGCGCTTCTGGGGGGGCCGACACCGGGGAGCTGTTTTTT. This encodes CASRASGGADTGELFF.

The V and J genes are TRBV27 and TRBJ2-7; 8 nucleotides align to TRBD1. Germline trimming cut 5 bases from V and 2 bases from J; bases unmatched to any gene: 23. The length of the CDR3 is 20 residues. CDR1 and CDR2 (germline): MNHEY, SMNVEV (reference sequence). CDR3 bases: TGTGCCAGCAGTCCGCGGGTTAACAGGGGGATCATTCAGGCCGCCTACGAGCAGTACTTC. As protein: CASSPRVNRGIIQAAYEQYF.